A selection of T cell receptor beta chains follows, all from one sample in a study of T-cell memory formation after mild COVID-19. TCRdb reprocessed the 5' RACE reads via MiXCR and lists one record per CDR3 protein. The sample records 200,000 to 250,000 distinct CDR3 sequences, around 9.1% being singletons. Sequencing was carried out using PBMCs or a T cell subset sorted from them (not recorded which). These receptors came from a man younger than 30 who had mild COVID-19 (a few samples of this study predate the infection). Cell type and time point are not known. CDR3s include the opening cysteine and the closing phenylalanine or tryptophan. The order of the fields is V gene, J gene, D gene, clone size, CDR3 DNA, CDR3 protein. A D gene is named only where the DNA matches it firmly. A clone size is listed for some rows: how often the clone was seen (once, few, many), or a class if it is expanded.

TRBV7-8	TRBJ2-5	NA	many	TGTGCCAGCAGCTTGGACTTGACGGAGACCCAGTACTTC	CASSLDLTETQYF
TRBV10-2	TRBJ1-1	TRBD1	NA	TGCGCCAGCAGTCTTACAGGGGGCGGGGGCACTGAAGCTTTCTTT	CASSLTGGGGTEAFF
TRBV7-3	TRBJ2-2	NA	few	TGTGCCAGCAGTTCGAGGACAGCGAACACCGGGGAGCTGTTTTTT	CASSSRTANTGELFF
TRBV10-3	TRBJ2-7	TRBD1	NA	TGTGCCATCAGGGAGGACAGGGTCCCCTACGAGCAGTACTTC	CAIREDRVPYEQYF
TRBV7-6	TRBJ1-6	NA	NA	TGTGCCAGCAGCCCCCGGGTAGGCAGGAATTCACCCCTCCACTTT	CASSPRVGRNSPLHF
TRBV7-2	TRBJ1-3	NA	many	TGTGCCAGCAGCTTAGGGGCGGACTCTGGAAACACCATATATTTT	CASSLGADSGNTIYF
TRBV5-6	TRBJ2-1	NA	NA	TGTGCCAGCAGCTTGGGGGGGCAGGTCCCCAATGAGCAGTTCTTC	CASSLGGQVPNEQFF
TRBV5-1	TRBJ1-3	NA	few	TGCGCCAGCAGCGGGGGAGGTAGCTCTGGAAACACCATATATTTT	CASSGGGSSGNTIYF
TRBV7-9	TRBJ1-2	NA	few	TGTGCCAGCAGCTTAGAGGGCGACTATGGCTACACCTTC	CASSLEGDYGYTF
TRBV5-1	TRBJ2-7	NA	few	TGCGCCAGCAGCTTGGGCCCCCCTGGGGGTGAGCAGTACTTC	CASSLGPPGGEQYF
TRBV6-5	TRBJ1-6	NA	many	TGTGCCAGCAGTTACGTCGGGCCAGATTCACCCCTCCACTTT	CASSYVGPDSPLHF
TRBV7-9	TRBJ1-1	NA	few	TGTGCCAGCAGCTTAGGGAGGGGAGGATTGACGAACACTGAAGCTTTCTTT	CASSLGRGGLTNTEAFF
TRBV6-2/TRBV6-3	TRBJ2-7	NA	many	TGTGCCAGCAGTTCCGCCGAGGCAGGGCTGGAAGAGCAGTACTTC	CASSSAEAGLEEQYF
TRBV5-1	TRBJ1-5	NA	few	TGCGCCAGCAGCTTGGATGGACAGATCAATCAGCCCCAGCATTTT	CASSLDGQINQPQHF
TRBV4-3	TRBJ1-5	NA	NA	TGCGCCAGCAGCCAAGATCAAGGACATCAGCCCCAGCATTTT	CASSQDQGHQPQHF
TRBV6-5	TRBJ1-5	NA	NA	TGTGCCAGCAGCCAAAACGGGGCGGGATACAATCAGCCCCAGCATTTT	CASSQNGAGYNQPQHF
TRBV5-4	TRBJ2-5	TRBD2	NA	TGTGCCAGCAGCCGCGGGACTAGCGGGGCTGGGGAGACCCAGTACTTC	CASSRGTSGAGETQYF
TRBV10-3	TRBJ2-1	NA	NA	TGTGCCATCAGTGAGTCGGCGAAGTACAATGAGCAGTTCTTC	CAISESAKYNEQFF
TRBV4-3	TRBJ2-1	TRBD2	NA	TGCGCCAGCAGCCAGGAGGCGGCGGGGGGGGACAATGAGCAGTTCTTC	CASSQEAAGGDNEQFF
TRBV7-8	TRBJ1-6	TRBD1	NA	TGTGCCAGCAGCGGGTTCGACAGGGGAAATTCACCCCTCCACTTT	CASSGFDRGNSPLHF
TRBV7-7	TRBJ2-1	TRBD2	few	TGTGCTAGCAGTCGGGGGGGTCAGTTTGATGAGCAGTTCTTC	CASSRGGQFDEQFF
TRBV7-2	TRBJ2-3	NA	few	TGTGCCAGCAGCTTACCGGATCAGGGCACAGATACGCAGTATTTT	CASSLPDQGTDTQYF
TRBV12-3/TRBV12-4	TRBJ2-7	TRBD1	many	TGTGCCAGCAGTTTCTGGGACAGAATCTACGAGCAGTACTTC	CASSFWDRIYEQYF
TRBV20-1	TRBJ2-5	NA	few	TGCAGTGCTAGAGATGCCAGGGGCGGTGAGACCCAGTACTTC	CSARDARGGETQYF
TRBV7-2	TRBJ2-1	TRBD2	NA	TGTGCCAGCAGCTCCGGGACTAGCCCTGAGCAGTTCTTC	CASSSGTSPEQFF
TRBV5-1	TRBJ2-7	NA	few	TGCGCCAGCAGCTTGGCGGGCAGGGTCACCTACGAGCAGTACTTC	CASSLAGRVTYEQYF
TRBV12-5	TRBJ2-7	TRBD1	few	TGTGCTAGTGGTCCCTCCGGGACAGGGGGAGGAGAACTAGGCGAGCAGTACTTC	CASGPSGTGGGELGEQYF
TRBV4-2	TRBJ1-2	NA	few	TGTGCCAGCAGCCAAGATGTCGCAGACTACACCTTC	CASSQDVADYTF
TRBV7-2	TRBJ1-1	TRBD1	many	TGTGCCAGCAGCCAGGACAGGGGGTATTTTACTGAAGCTTTCTTT	CASSQDRGYFTEAFF
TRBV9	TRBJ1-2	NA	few	TGTGCCAGCAGCGTCAATCTACAGGAGTACACCTTC	CASSVNLQEYTF
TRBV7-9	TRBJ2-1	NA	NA	TGTGCCAGCAGCCTACGCCGGGGGCGGGGTAACCAGAATGAGCAGTTCTTC	CASSLRRGRGNQNEQFF
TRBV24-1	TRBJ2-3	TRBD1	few	TGTGCCACCAGTGAAACAGGGGCCAGCACAGATACGCAGTATTTT	CATSETGASTDTQYF
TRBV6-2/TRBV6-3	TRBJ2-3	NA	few	TGTGCCAGCAGGTCCTATAGTTGGGTTGCAGATACGCAGTATTTT	CASRSYSWVADTQYF
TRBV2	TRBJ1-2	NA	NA	TGTGCCAGCAGTGTTGCCGGAGCTAACTATGGCTACACCTTC	CASSVAGANYGYTF
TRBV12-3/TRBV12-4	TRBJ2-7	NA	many	TGTGCCAGCAGTTTCGGGTCCTACCGACCCTACGAGCAGTACTTC	CASSFGSYRPYEQYF
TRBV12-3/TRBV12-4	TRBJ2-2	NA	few	TGTGCCAGCACCCAGACCAACGCGAACACCGGGGAGCTGTTTTTT	CASTQTNANTGELFF
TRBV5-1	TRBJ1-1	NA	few	TGCGCCAGCAGCTCCCTACAGGTGAACACTGAAGCTTTCTTT	CASSSLQVNTEAFF
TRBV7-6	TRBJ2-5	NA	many	TGTGCCAGCAGCCCGGCCCGGGAGACCCAGTACTTC	CASSPARETQYF
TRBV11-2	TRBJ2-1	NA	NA	TGTGCCAGCAGCCTACTCAACTGGGATGAGCAGTTCTTC	CASSLLNWDEQFF
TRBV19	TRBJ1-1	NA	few	TGTGCCAGTAGTTCACAGGGCCATTCACCGAACACTGAAGCTTTCTTT	CASSSQGHSPNTEAFF
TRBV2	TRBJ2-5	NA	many	TGTGCCAGCAGTTACACAGGGATCCAAGAGACCCAGTACTTC	CASSYTGIQETQYF
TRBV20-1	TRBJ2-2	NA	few	TGCAGTGCTAGAGATCCCCAGAACACCGGGGAGCTGTTTTTT	CSARDPQNTGELFF
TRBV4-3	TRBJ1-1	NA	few	TGCGCCAGCAGCCAAGATCTTGGAATGAACACTGAAGCTTTCTTT	CASSQDLGMNTEAFF
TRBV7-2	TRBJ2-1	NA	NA	TGTGCCAGCAGCTTAGCGCGGACACTCTCCTACAATGAGCAGTTCTTC	CASSLARTLSYNEQFF
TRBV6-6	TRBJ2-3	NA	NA	TGTGCCAGCACCAGGGAGGCAGGGTATTCCACAGATACGCAGTATTTT	CASTREAGYSTDTQYF
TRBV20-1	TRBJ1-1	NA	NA	TGCAGTGCTAGAGGACGAACTTACATGAACACTGAAGCTTTCTTT	CSARGRTYMNTEAFF
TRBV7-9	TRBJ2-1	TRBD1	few	TGTGCCAGCAGCTTAGCCAGGGGGACAGGTTTATCTCCCTACAATGAGCAGTTCTTC	CASSLARGTGLSPYNEQFF
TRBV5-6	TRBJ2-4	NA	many	TGTGCCAGCAGCTTGCGAATAGGGTACATTCAGTACTTC	CASSLRIGYIQYF
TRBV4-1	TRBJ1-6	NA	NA	TGCGCCAGCAGCCAATTGGGGAGGAATTCACCCCTCCACTTT	CASSQLGRNSPLHF
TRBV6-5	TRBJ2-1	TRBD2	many	TGTGCCAGCAGGCTACTAGCGGGGTCCTCCCCATACAATGAGCAGTTCTTC	CASRLLAGSSPYNEQFF
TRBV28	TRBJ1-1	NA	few	TGTGCCAGCAGTTTATCCGTGGGCGGCACTGAAGCTTTCTTT	CASSLSVGGTEAFF
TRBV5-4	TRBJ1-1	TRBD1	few	TGTGCCAGCAGCCACACGACAGGGGAAGCTTTCTTT	CASSHTTGEAFF
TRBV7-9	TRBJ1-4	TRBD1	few	TGTGCCAGCAGCTTTCCCGGGACAGGGGGCGAAAAACTGTTTTTT	CASSFPGTGGEKLFF
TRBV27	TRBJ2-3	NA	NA	TGTGCCAGCAGTTTAGGGTCCTACCCCACAGATACGCAGTATTTT	CASSLGSYPTDTQYF
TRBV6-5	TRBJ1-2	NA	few	TGTGCCAGCAGCCAACGGACCGATGGCGGCTACACCTTC	CASSQRTDGGYTF